These 20 T cell receptor beta chains were sequenced from one sample in a study of blood T cell repertoires in COVID-19. Generated by immunoSEQ multiplex PCR, the TCRdb table keeps only in-frame clones and is missing some. Among fewer than 250,000 clones listed, approximately 91% were seen once. The source material was peripheral blood. These TCRs come from a man in his thirties or forties with acute or convalescent COVID-19.

Only one count was recorded for this clone. The V gene is TRBV24-1, the J gene TRBJ2-3; 15 nucleotides match TRBD2. Germline V CDR1 and CDR2: KGHDR, SFDVKD. The CDR3 loop spans 21 amino acids. J gave up 0 bases and V 4 bases, and 13 bases lay outside the gene matches. CDR3: CATSEHRTSGRAALSTDTQYF. As DNA, the CDR3 is TGTGCCACCAGTGAACATCGGACTAGCGGGAGGGCCGCTCTCAGCACAGATACGCAGTATTTT.

The genes are TRBV28 and TRBJ2-4, with D perhaps matching TRBD2 (5 bases). This CDR3 is built from 15 residues. V was shortened by 3 bases and J by 0 bases, with 9 bases between the two germline ends. Germline V gene sequence: CDR1 MDHEN, CDR2 SYDVKM. The CDR3: CASSFLALAKNIQYF. In nucleotides, the CDR3 is TGTGCCAGCAGTTTCCTAGCCTTAGCCAAAAACATTCAGTACTTC.

V usage is TRBV12-3 or TRBV12-4 and J usage is TRBJ2-2; D remains ambiguous. V lost 8 bases, J lost 9 bases, and 7 bases lay in between. The CDR3 has 10 amino acids. The CDR3 coding sequence is TGTGCCAGCCGAGGCCGGGAGCTGTTTTTT. Protein product: CASRGRELFF.

The chain joins TRBV9 to TRBJ2-3; D unclear. This CDR3 comprises 14 residues. Germline V gene lookup returns CDR1 SGDLS and CDR2 YYNGEE. V was trimmed by 2 bases and J by 1 base, leaving 8 bases between them. The CDR3 sequence: CASSVQSRTDTQYF. The CDR3 DNA reads TGTGCCAGCAGCGTTCAGTCACGCACAGATACGCAGTATTTT.

The chain uses TRBV28 and TRBJ1-5; D ambiguous. Trimming pared 1 base from V and 6 bases from J, leaving 10 bases between. The CDR3 runs 14 residues. Germline loops: CDR1 MDHEN, CDR2 SYDVKM. The CDR3 coding sequence is TGTGCCAGCAGTTTATACACTAAGCCTCAGCCCCAGCATTTT. This encodes CASSLYTKPQPQHF.

V usage is TRBV7-8 and J usage is TRBJ2-1; 7 bases match TRBD2. The junction had 7 bases not matched to a gene; V was cut back by 5 bases and J by 6 bases. This CDR3 spans 14 amino acids. Germline loops: CDR1 SGHVS, CDR2 FQNEAQ. The CDR3 sequence: CASSPRLAPNEQFF. CDR3 in DNA: TGTGCCAGCAGCCCCCGACTAGCACCCAATGAGCAGTTCTTC.

The sample holds one count of this clone. The chain links TRBV7-3 to TRBJ1-3; D is perhaps TRBD1 (6 bases). V was pared by 5 bases and J by 2 bases, with 10 bases between. Germline-derived CDR1 and CDR2 are SGHTA and FQGTGA. The CDR3 is 14 amino acids. CDR3 nucleotides: TGTGCCAGCAGCCTACAGGGTCCTGGAAACACCATATATTTT. Amino acid sequence: CASSLQGPGNTIYF.

V is TRBV3-1 (or the pseudogene TRBV3-2) and J is TRBJ1-1; a weak D match, TRBD1 (6 bases). Germline values: CDR1 LGHDT, CDR2 YNNKEL (reference sequence). The CDR3 is made up of 14 amino acids. The V gene lost 3 bases and the J gene lost 5 bases, with 13 bases spanning the gap. The CDR3, as DNA: TGTGCCAGCAGCCACCCAGGGGTCGAAACTGAAGCTTTCTTT. Translated, it gives CASSHPGVETEAFF.

The chain couples TRBV5-1 to TRBJ1-3; TRBD1 aligns across 10 bases. CDR3 length: 17 residues. CDR1 is SGHRS and CDR2 is YFSETQ in the germline V gene. With V trimmed by 4 bases and J by 1 base, 8 bases remained unmatched. CDR3: CASSPRGQGESGNTIYF. The CDR3 nucleotides read TGCGCCAGCAGCCCTAGAGGACAGGGGGAATCTGGAAACACCATATATTTT.

This clone came up once. The genes are TRBV9 and TRBJ1-1, with 7 bases identical to TRBD1. CDR1 and CDR2 (germline): SGDLS, YYNGEE. This CDR3 region has 13 residues. The trim removed 6 bases at V and 4 bases at J, leaving 6 bases unmatched. CDR3 coding DNA: TGTGCCAGCAAACGGACAGGTACCACTGAAGCTTTCTTT. The encoded protein is CASKRTGTTEAFF.

V usage is TRBV11-3 and J usage is TRBJ2-1; D possibly corresponds to TRBD1 (6 bases). The CDR3 totals 15 residues. CDR1 SGHNT and CDR2 YENEEA come from the germline V gene. Deletions cut 5 bases from V and 0 bases from J, with 11 bases between. CDR3 nucleotides: TGTGCCAGCAGCAAACAGGGTGGCTCCTACAATGAGCAGTTCTTC. It encodes CASSKQGGSYNEQFF.

This chain joins TRBV7-3 and TRBJ2-7; TRBD2 matches at 11 bases. Germline CDR1 reads SGHTA; CDR2 reads FQGTGA. The length of the CDR3 is 19 residues. V lost 5 bases to trimming and J lost 0 bases; unmatched junction nucleotides: 15. CDR3 in amino acids: CASSHTSLAGGLSSYEQYF. The CDR3 nucleotides are TGTGCCAGCAGCCATACCTCCCTAGCGGGAGGTCTGAGCTCCTACGAGCAGTACTTC.

The chain employs TRBV18 and TRBJ2-7; 10 bases are a match to TRBD2. J lost 9 bases, V lost 3 bases, and 17 bases had no gene match. Per the germline V gene, CDR1 is KGHSH and CDR2 is LQKENI. CDR3 length: 17 amino acids. The CDR3 DNA reads as TGTGCCAGCTCACCTCTGGTAGGAGCGGGAGGGCCCTCACGGCAGTACTTC. Translating it yields CASSPLVGAGGPSRQYF.

This clone has just one count. The chain recombines TRBV10-3 with TRBJ2-1; the match to TRBD1 covers 8 bases. The V segment lost 5 bases and the J segment 6 bases; nucleotides outside the gene matches: 3. The CDR3 covers 13 residues. Germline V CDR1 and CDR2: ENHRY, SYGVKD. The CDR3 sequence is CAISLDRANEQFF. CDR3 nucleotides: TGTGCCATCAGTTTGGACAGGGCCAATGAGCAGTTCTTC.

This clone was seen more than once but under ten times. The chain employs TRBV6-5 and TRBJ1-5, with 9 positions matching TRBD1. The V gene end was trimmed by 6 bases and the J gene end by 4 bases; junction bases not matched to a gene: 7. Germline CDR1 MNHEY, CDR2 SVGAGI. This CDR3 is built from 15 residues. CDR3 sequence reads: CASSQRGTGNQPQHF. In DNA, the CDR3 is TGTGCCAGCAGCCAAAGGGGGACAGGGAATCAGCCCCAGCATTTT.

The V call is TRBV4-1, the J call TRBJ1-5; maybe TRBD1 (5 bases). Germline V gene lookup returns CDR1 MGHRA and CDR2 YSYEKL. The CDR3 totals 14 residues. V was pared by 3 bases and J by 4 bases, with 10 bases between. The CDR3 nucleotides read TGCGCCAGCAGCCACGGGGGGAGGAATCAGCCCCAGCATTTT. This translates into CASSHGGRNQPQHF.

The genes are TRBV30 and TRBJ2-2, with TRBD2 matching 9 bases. Germline trimming cut 2 bases from V and 5 bases from J; bases unmatched to any gene: 3. The germline V gene encodes CDR1 GTSNPN and CDR2 SVGIG (reference sequence). The CDR3 runs to 14 residues. As DNA, the CDR3 is TGTGCCTGGAGTTATGCGGGAGGGACCGGGGAGCTGTTTTTT. Translated, it gives CAWSYAGGTGELFF.

The chain uses TRBV14 and TRBJ1-1, with TRBD1 as a possible D gene (5 bases). CDR3 length: 13 residues. The V gene lost 8 bases and the J gene lost 0 bases, with 10 bases spanning the gap. Germline CDR1 reads SGHDN; CDR2 reads FVKESK. The CDR3 sequence is CASSGDLNTEAFF. In DNA, the CDR3 is TGTGCCAGCTCGGGGGACCTGAACACTGAAGCTTTCTTT.

The gene calls are TRBV19 and TRBJ1-1; D is perhaps TRBD1 (6 bases). Trimming left V 5 bases short and J 2 bases short, with 18 bases between. From germline, CDR1 is LNHDA and CDR2 SQIVND (reference sequence). This CDR3 region has 16 residues. DNA of the CDR3: TGTGCCAGTAGTTTCCAACATCTGACAGGAAACACTGAAGCTTTCTTT. This translates into CASSFQHLTGNTEAFF.

The chain couples TRBV28 to TRBJ1-1; no firm D call. Germline CDR1 reads MDHEN; CDR2 reads SYDVKM. There are 14 residues in the CDR3. V lost 2 bases, J lost 2 bases, and 9 bases lay in between. In DNA form, the CDR3 reads TGTGCCAGCAGTTTAGAACAGCTCAACACTGAAGCTTTCTTT. This encodes CASSLEQLNTEAFF. The full variable domain, completed using reference TRBV28 and TRBJ1-1, is DVKVTQSSRYLVKRTGEKVFLECVQDMDHENMFWYRQDPGLGLRLIYFSYDVKMKEKGDIPEGYSVSREKKERFSLILESASTNQTSMYLCASSLEQLNTEAFFGQGTRLTVV.